The sequence of this TCR beta chain was determined in a study of cytomegalovirus exposure and HLA in healthy donors. On this clone: Its target is not known.

Overall study findings and caveats: It was reportedly the case that the classifier diagnosed cytomegalovirus status with high specificity and sensitivity.

Primers for the PCR totalled 60 Vbeta and 13 Jbeta. Generated by immunoSEQ multiplex PCR, the TCRdb table keeps only in-frame clones and is missing some. Among 200,000 or so clones listed, approximately 80% were seen once. V was pared by 4 bases and J by 7 bases, with 11 bases between. The V gene's germline CDR1 is SEHNR and CDR2 FQNEAQ (reference sequence). The CDR3 runs to 14 residues. This TCR came from a man aged 45-65 years in good health and CMV-seronegative. Input material: PBMCs. This chain uses TRBV7-9 with TRBJ1-6; D unclear. In DNA, the CDR3 is TGTGCCAGCAGCTACGACGGTAGCAATTCACCCCTCCACTTT. Translation gives CASSYDGSNSPLHF.